In its sample, the clone carrying this T cell receptor (beta chain) was seen a few times. In germline, CDR1 is SGHNT, CDR2 YENEEA. Trimming removed 1 base at V and 2 bases at J, with 8 bases between. The CDR3 totals 14 residues. This sample's time point: newly diagnosed GD, antithyroid drugs for less than 3 months. RNA isolated from PBMCs was used to make the TCR library. This sample was included in a study of regulatory T cells in long-lasting Graves disease. Study overall: New Graves' disease cases had less than 3 months of antithyroid drugs.

Investigators prepared the TCR beta libraries by applying iRepertoire HTBI primers and Arm-PCR of CDR3 regions. One entry per CDR3 protein results from TCRdb running MiXCR on the multiplex PCR reads. This sample yields roughly 530,000 distinct CDR3 sequences, of which about 16% are seen a single time; roughly 25% belongs to the top ten. These data were also reused for a study on T cells in Graves' hyperthyroidism and ophthalmopathy.

This sequence was found in a woman aged 40 to 65 with Graves disease. V is TRBV11-3 and J is TRBJ1-2; D not resolved. Sequences were derived from peripheral blood mononuclear cells (PBMCs), sampled at new diagnosis, from a patient treated with antithyroid drugs. CDR3 sequence reads: CASSLGGRNYGYTF. CDR3 nucleotide sequence: TGTGCCAGCAGCTTAGGCGGGCGGAACTATGGCTACACCTTC.